Listed below are T cell receptor beta chains from one sample, sequenced in a study of brain T cells in children with intractable seizures. Sequenced by immunoSEQ multiplex PCR; TCRdb stores in-frame clones only, minus some. Of 300,000 to 400,000 clones in the sample, 93% were seen once. Sequencing was performed on peripheral blood, taken 4 to 5 months after surgery. The receptors come from a boy under two years old with tuberous sclerosis and intractable seizures. Each CDR3 is given with its conserved first and last residue. D genes are given only for firm matches. Some rows have no size entry. The others give once, few or many, or a class for an expanded clone.

j_call,v_call,d_call,clone_size,cdr3_aa,cdr3_nt
TRBJ2-7,TRBV5-4,TRBD2,.,CASSSSGRVSYEQYF,TGTGCCAGCAGCTCTAGCGGGAGAGTCTCCTACGAGCAGTACTTC
TRBJ2-1,TRBV9,TRBD2,.,CASSDSGSYNEQFF,TGTGCCAGCAGCGATAGCGGGAGCTACAATGAGCAGTTCTTC
TRBJ2-3,TRBV4-1,.,.,CASSQETGGIRGTDTQYF,TGCGCCAGCAGCCAAGAGACAGGAGGGATAAGGGGCACAGATACGCAGTATTTT
TRBJ2-3,TRBV7-3,.,.,CASSLVGGGSTDTQYF,TGTGCCAGCAGCTTAGTTGGTGGGGGCAGCACAGATACGCAGTATTTT
TRBJ2-3,TRBV7-7,TRBD2,.,CASSLGSGGRDTQYF,TGTGCTAGCAGCTTGGGTAGCGGGGGGCGAGATACGCAGTATTTT
TRBJ1-2,TRBV5-6,.,.,CASSREVVGYTF,TGTGCCAGCAGCCGGGAGGTTGTGGGCTACACCTTC
TRBJ2-4,TRBV20-1,.,.,CSARPDRIQYF,TGCAGTGCTAGACCTGATCGCATTCAGTACTTC
TRBJ2-5,TRBV7-8,.,.,CASSLRSGYTNQETQYF,TGTGCCAGCAGCCTCCGGTCGGGGTACACAAACCAAGAGACCCAGTACTTC
TRBJ1-2,TRBV7-9,.,.,CASSAPPGPVGYTF,TGTGCCAGCAGCGCCCCCCCGGGGCCGGTTGGCTACACCTTC
TRBJ1-1,TRBV5-4,.,.,CASSLEGTIWTEAFF,TGTGCCAGCAGCTTGGAGGGCACTATATGGACTGAAGCTTTCTTT
TRBJ1-2,TRBV27,.,.,CASSLVPGGTYGYTF,TGTGCCAGCAGTTTAGTCCCGGGCGGAACCTATGGCTACACCTTC
TRBJ1-1,TRBV7-9,TRBD1,.,CASTYEGARTEAFF,TGTGCCAGCACCTACGAGGGGGCGCGGACTGAAGCTTTCTTT
TRBJ1-5,TRBV15,.,.,CATSRDDGGGNQPQHF,TGTGCCACCAGCAGAGATGACGGGGGGGGGAATCAGCCCCAGCATTTT
TRBJ2-7,TRBV27,TRBD2,.,CASSLGASGSYEQYF,TGTGCCAGCAGTTTAGGGGCTAGCGGGTCCTACGAGCAGTACTTC
TRBJ2-7,TRBV5-4,TRBD1,few,CASSLPGTGAYGEQYF,TGTGCCAGCAGCTTGCCCGGGACAGGCGCCTATGGGGAGCAGTACTTC
TRBJ2-3,TRBV5-6,TRBD2,.,CASSSETSGRPDTQYF,TGTGCCAGCAGCTCCGAGACTAGCGGGAGGCCAGATACGCAGTATTTT
TRBJ2-7,TRBV7-2,.,.,CASSLGAYEQYF,TGTGCCAGCAGCTTAGGGGCTTACGAGCAGTACTTC
TRBJ1-6,TRBV2,TRBD1,.,CASRGTGEAYNSPLHF,TGTGCCAGCAGAGGGACAGGGGAGGCCTATAATTCACCCCTCCACTTT
TRBJ2-7,TRBV24-1,.,.,CATSDSYEQYF,TGTGCCACCAGTGATTCCTACGAGCAGTACTTC
TRBJ1-1,TRBV28,.,.,CASKFSLRNTEAFF,TGTGCCAGCAAGTTTTCCCTACGGAACACTGAAGCTTTCTTT
TRBJ2-7,TRBV10-3,.,once,CAISESGQIEQYF,TGTGCCATCAGTGAGTCCGGACAGATCGAGCAGTACTTC
TRBJ1-1,TRBV5-1,.,.,CASSHIRQELNTEAFF,TGCGCCAGCAGCCACATCAGACAGGAGTTGAACACTGAAGCTTTCTTT
TRBJ2-7,TRBV6-5,.,.,CASSIRQSSYEQYF,TGTGCCAGCAGTATCCGACAGAGCTCCTACGAGCAGTACTTC
TRBJ2-3,TRBV5-6,.,.,CASSERKGRVDTQYF,TGTGCCAGCAGTGAAAGGAAGGGGCGCGTAGATACGCAGTATTTT
TRBJ2-2,TRBV7-9,.,.,CASSLVGQPNTGELFF,TGTGCCAGCAGCTTAGTTGGACAGCCGAACACCGGGGAGCTGTTTTTT
TRBJ2-1,TRBV19,TRBD2,.,CASSRVAGTHNEQFF,TGTGCCAGTAGTAGAGTAGCGGGAACCCACAATGAGCAGTTCTTC
TRBJ2-2,TRBV5-6,TRBD1,.,CASSLGTDDGFF,TGTGCCAGCAGCCTAGGGACAGATGACGGGTTTTTT
TRBJ1-6,TRBV5-5,.,.,CASSPLGATGSPLHF,TGTGCCAGCAGCCCGCTAGGGGCCACGGGTTCACCCCTCCACTTT
TRBJ1-2,TRBV6-5,.,.,CASSYGSDYGYTF,TGTGCCAGCAGTTACGGGTCAGACTATGGCTACACCTTC
TRBJ1-2,TRBV7-9,.,.,CASSLGSGVESYGYTF,TGTGCCAGCAGCTTAGGATCAGGGGTGGAAAGCTATGGCTACACCTTC